This TCR beta chain was captured in a study of blood T cell repertoires in COVID-19. Study summary: The study drew acute and convalescent COVID-19 samples from the United States, Italy and Spain. PBMCs, B-cell-depleted T cells, or T cells provided the cDNA or gDNA that made up the material.

Authors' data handling: Nucleated cell counts were estimated from reference gene primer amplification. Clones were read by immunoSEQ multiplex PCR, and TCRdb kept only the in-frame ones, dropping some. The DNA was the basis for D and trimming; V, J and clone size are from that table. The sample holds 130,000 or so clones; roughly 85% are singletons and the top ten take about 25%. This clone was found a few times. Sequences were obtained from peripheral blood. The source of this sequence is a human donor in a cohort sampled during active COVID-19.

The CDR3 spells CASSRIGGTSGQETQYF. CDR3 sequence (DNA): TGTGCCAGCAGCCGCATAGGCGGGACTAGCGGGCAAGAGACCCAGTACTTC. The rearrangement uses TRBV3-1 (or the pseudogene TRBV3-2) and TRBJ2-5; the match to TRBD2 covers 12 bases. The CDR3 runs 17 residues. Germline assignment: CDR1 LGHDT and CDR2 YNNKEL (reference sequence). V shed 4 bases and J 2 bases; nucleotides not matched to a gene: 8.